A selection of T cell receptor beta chains follows, all from one sample in a study of T cell repertoires in cytomegalovirus infection. Their recognized antigens are unknown. Using its own MiXCR run on the reads, TCRdb lists one record per CDR3 protein. Of over 100,000 distinct CDR3 sequences in the sample, about 30% are singletons; the top ten hold around 80%. The source was CD8+ T cells from cultured PBMCs, collected from culture after CMV antigen stimulation. The receptors were gathered from a human donor in good health (CMV status not recorded). Some clones in this sample may be carry-over from other donors' samples. Each CDR3 is given with its conserved first and last residue. The D gene is left open where the match is weak. The size of a clone is reported for some rows only, either as once, few or many, or as a class for expanded clones.

V,J,size,D,DNA,CDR3
TRBV9,TRBJ2-1,few,-,TGTGCCAGCAGTGGGGAGCGGGTCGCTTGGGATGAGCAGTTCTTC,CASSGERVAWDEQFF
TRBV27,TRBJ2-2,-,TRBD1,TGTGCCAGCAGTTGGGACAGCAATAGCGGGGAGCTGTTTTTT,CASSWDSNSGELFF
TRBV10-3,TRBJ1-2,-,TRBD1,TGTGCCATCCAACAGGGGATCGGCTATGGCTACACCTTC,CAIQQGIGYGYTF
TRBV9,TRBJ2-3,few,TRBD2,TGTGCCAGCAGCGGGGGGACTAGCGGGGGATCATACACAGATACGCAGTATTTT,CASSGGTSGGSYTDTQYF
TRBV6-5,TRBJ2-5,-,-,TGTGCCACCATGCCTACCCCGGACGAACAAGAGACCCAGTACTTC,CATMPTPDEQETQYF
TRBV7-8,TRBJ2-1,many,TRBD2,TGTGCCAGCAGCTTAAGCGCGGGACTAGCTGGGAATGAGCAGTTCTTC,CASSLSAGLAGNEQFF
TRBV6-5,TRBJ1-5,few,TRBD1,TGTGCCAGCAGTTTAAGACAGGGGGCTAATCAGCCCCAGCATTTT,CASSLRQGANQPQHF
TRBV7-9,TRBJ1-2,-,-,TGTGCCAGCAGCAACAAGGCCGCTAACTATGGCTACACCTTC,CASSNKAANYGYTF
TRBV18,TRBJ2-1,few,-,TGTGCCAGCTCACCAGGGCTAGCCAATGAGCAGTTCTTC,CASSPGLANEQFF
TRBV14,TRBJ1-1,-,-,TGTGCCAGCAGCCCCCCCCGGACGGTTATGAACACTGAAGCTTTCTTT,CASSPPRTVMNTEAFF
TRBV5-4,TRBJ2-5,few,-,TGTGCCAGCAGCTCGGAAACGAACCGGGACTCCGACCCTCTGGAGGGAGAGACCCAGTACTTC,CASSSETNRDSDPLEGETQYF
TRBV7-8,TRBJ2-3,many,TRBD2,TGTGCCAGCAGCTTGGGGGATGGTGAGCGGGGGGCCGAAACTAGCACAGATACGCAGTATTTT,CASSLGDGERGAETSTDTQYF
TRBV6-5,TRBJ1-2,-,TRBD1,TGTGCCAGCAACGGACAGGGTGGGGCCTATGGCTACACCTTC,CASNGQGGAYGYTF
TRBV3-1,TRBJ1-1,-,-,TGTGCCAGCAGCCCCGTTTCATTCCGCTGGGCGAACACTGAAGCTTTCTTT,CASSPVSFRWANTEAFF
TRBV20-1,TRBJ2-2,-,TRBD2,TGCAGTGCTAGAGGCACCGGGACTAGCGGGGGGGAGCTGTTTTTT,CSARGTGTSGGELFF
TRBV7-9,TRBJ2-1,few,-,TGTGCCAGCAGCCCGAGCCGTGAGCAGTTCTTC,CASSPSREQFF
TRBV5-1,TRBJ1-1,-,TRBD1,TGCGCCAGCAGCTTGTGGACAGGCGATCAAGCTTTCTTT,CASSLWTGDQAFF
TRBV14,TRBJ2-7,-,-,TGTGCCAGCAGTGCGACCTCCTACGAGCAGTACTTC,CASSATSYEQYF
TRBV7-2,TRBJ1-5,-,TRBD1,TGTGCCAGCAGCTTAGTACAGGGGCAGCCCCAGCATTTT,CASSLVQGQPQHF
TRBV2,TRBJ1-5,-,-,TGTGCCAGCATAGGTGAGGGGAGCAATCAGCCCCAGCATTTT,CASIGEGSNQPQHF
TRBV4-1,TRBJ2-3,few,-,TGCGCCAGCAGCCAGGACAGAGTCACAGATACGCAGTATTTT,CASSQDRVTDTQYF
TRBV7-6,TRBJ2-1,many,-,TGTGCCAGCAGCTTAGATAGAGCGGGTTACAATGAGCAGTTCTTC,CASSLDRAGYNEQFF
TRBV19,TRBJ1-1,once,-,TGTGCCAGTACGGAAACAGGAGGTAGTACTGAAGCTTTCTTT,CASTETGGSTEAFF
TRBV7-9,TRBJ2-7,many,-,TGTGCCAGCAGCTTAGAGGTCTCCTACGAGCAGTACTTC,CASSLEVSYEQYF
TRBV2,TRBJ2-3,many,-,TGTGCCAGCAGTGAAGGTGGACCATATACTAGCACAGATACGCAGTATTTT,CASSEGGPYTSTDTQYF
TRBV27,TRBJ2-4,-,-,TGTGCCAGCAGCCCGGGGGCGGGGGTAGCCAAAAACATTCAGTACTTC,CASSPGAGVAKNIQYF
TRBV7-9,TRBJ2-1,-,-,TGTGCCAGCAGCTTTGCAGTCTCCTACAATGAGCAGTTCTTC,CASSFAVSYNEQFF
TRBV7-6,TRBJ2-7,-,-,TGTGCCAGCAGCCCGAGGACCGATGGAGACGAGCAGTACTTC,CASSPRTDGDEQYF
TRBV12-3/TRBV12-4,TRBJ1-2,-,-,TGTGCCAGCAGTTTAGCCGGGGACGATTACTATGGCTACACCTTC,CASSLAGDDYYGYTF
TRBV7-2,TRBJ2-3,many,-,TGTGCCAGCAGCCAACACGACAGGACAGATACGCAGTATTTT,CASSQHDRTDTQYF
TRBV11-1,TRBJ2-2,few,TRBD2,TGTGCCAGCAGCCCCTGGGGGGGGGAGACCGGGGAGCTGTTTTTT,CASSPWGGETGELFF
TRBV19,TRBJ2-1,few,TRBD2,TGTGCCAGTAGTATAGGTCTAGCGGGGCCCTACAATGAGCAGTTCTTC,CASSIGLAGPYNEQFF
TRBV5-6,TRBJ2-1,-,-,TGTGCCAGCAGCCCCTGGACTCTCGATTCGCAGTTCTTC,CASSPWTLDSQFF
TRBV27,TRBJ2-3,-,-,TGTGCCAGCACCAGATTCAGGGGGGACACAGATACGCAGTATTTT,CASTRFRGDTDTQYF
TRBV6-1,TRBJ2-3,few,-,TGTGCCAGCCGGGGACCCAGCACAGATACGCAGTATTTT,CASRGPSTDTQYF
TRBV9,TRBJ2-3,few,-,TGTGCCAGCAGCGCCGGCGGGAGCACAGATACGCAGTATTTT,CASSAGGSTDTQYF
TRBV7-9,TRBJ2-5,-,TRBD2,TGTGCCAGCAGCACTCCGGGACTACCAAGAGAGACCCAGTACTTC,CASSTPGLPRETQYF
TRBV28,TRBJ1-1,-,-,TGTGCCAGCAGCTTAGGGCAAAAGAACAATGAAGCGTTCTTT,CASSLGQKNNEAFF
TRBV6-8,TRBJ2-3,-,-,TGTGCCAGCAGTTACGATCGGGATACGCAGTATTTT,CASSYDRDTQYF
TRBV7-3,TRBJ2-1,-,-,TGTGCCAGCAGCCTCCCGGATTACAATGAGCAGTTCTTC,CASSLPDYNEQFF